These T cell receptor beta chains were read from a single sample in a study of radiotherapy plus CTLA-4 blockade in lung cancer. The table came from immunoSEQ multiplex PCR; TCRdb's copy has only in-frame clones and leaves some out. The profile shows roughly 76,000 clones, roughly 80% of them singletons. Sequenced material: peripheral blood, taken from a patient treated with radiotherapy plus ipilimumab. These receptors were collected from a human donor with non-small cell lung cancer whose response to radiotherapy plus ipilimumab could not be evaluated. CDR3s include the opening cysteine and the closing phenylalanine or tryptophan. D genes are given only for firm matches. Size tells how often a clone was seen (once, few, many) or the class of an expanded clone, and some rows leave it out.

>NA|TRBJ1-1|NA|TRBV14
TGTGCCAGCAGCCAAGCAGGGTCCCCGAACACTGAAGCTTTCTTT
CASSQAGSPNTEAFF
>TRBD1|TRBJ1-1|NA|TRBV30
TGTGCCTGGAGTAAAGGGGGCGCGTACACTGAAGCTTTCTTT
CAWSKGGAYTEAFF
>NA|TRBJ2-3|NA|TRBV18
TGTGCCAGCTCACCATCGTTAGATACGCAGTATTTT
CASSPSLDTQYF
>NA|TRBJ2-7|NA|TRBV19
TGTGCCAGTTCCCCCAGTCGGGGTAAGGGTGAAGAGCAGTACTTC
CASSPSRGKGEEQYF
>NA|TRBJ1-2|NA|TRBV30
TGTGCCTGGAGTGTTTCCGGCTATGGCTACACCTTC
CAWSVSGYGYTF
>TRBD2|TRBJ2-3|few|TRBV7-2
TGTGCCAGCAGCACTATGGATTGGGCGGGGGGCACAGATACGCAGTATTTT
CASSTMDWAGGTDTQYF
>NA|TRBJ1-4|NA|TRBV30
TGTGCCTGGAGTGTTCATCGGGGGGGCGATGAAAAACTGTTTTTT
CAWSVHRGGDEKLFF
>TRBD1|TRBJ1-4|NA|TRBV9
TGTGCCAGCAGCGGGACAGGGGGATACGGGGAAAAACTGTTTTTT
CASSGTGGYGEKLFF
>TRBD1|TRBJ1-2|NA|TRBV7-2
TGTGCCAGCAGCTTATTAACAGGGGGGGGCTACACCTTC
CASSLLTGGGYTF
>NA|TRBJ2-3|NA|TRBV6-5
TGTGCCAGCAGAAGAACCGGGACACAGGGAGATACGCAGTATTTT
CASRRTGTQGDTQYF
>NA|TRBJ1-2|NA|TRBV28
TGTGCCAGCAGTTTGGGGGGGGCGGAAAACTATGGCTACACCTTC
CASSLGGAENYGYTF
>TRBD2|TRBJ2-7|NA|TRBV5-1
TGCGCCAGCAGCTTCAGCGGGAGCTCCTTCGACGAGCAGTACTTC
CASSFSGSSFDEQYF
>NA|TRBJ2-7|NA|TRBV6-1
TGTGCCAGCAGTAAGATCTACTACGAGCAGTACTTC
CASSKIYYEQYF
>NA|TRBJ1-2|NA|TRBV6-6
TGTGCCAGCACCGCGACAGAAGCTAACTATGGCTACACCTTC
CASTATEANYGYTF
>TRBD2|TRBJ2-3|NA|TRBV6-1
TGTGCCAGCAGTGAAAGGTCTAGCGGGAGAAGCACAGATACGCAGTATTTT
CASSERSSGRSTDTQYF
>TRBD1|TRBJ1-2|NA|TRBV6-1
TGTGCCAGCAGTGGAGGACAGGGACTCTATGGCTACACCTTC
CASSGGQGLYGYTF
>TRBD1|TRBJ1-3|NA|TRBV7-6
TGTGCCAGCAGCTCCACAACCGGACAGGGTCTGCACACCATATATTTT
CASSSTTGQGLHTIYF
>NA|TRBJ2-5|NA|TRBV7-9
TGTGCCAGCAGCTTTTCCCGGGACACAGAAGAGACCCAGTACTTC
CASSFSRDTEETQYF
>NA|TRBJ1-2|NA|TRBV19
TGTGCCAGTAGTTCGCAGGGCTACTATGGCTACACCTTC
CASSSQGYYGYTF
>TRBD1|TRBJ2-7|NA|TRBV5-1
TGCGCCAGCAGATTTACAGGGGGTGGCTCCTACGAGCAGTACTTC
CASRFTGGGSYEQYF
>TRBD2|TRBJ2-3|NA|TRBV7-8
TGTGCCAGCAGCTTAGGTGCGGGGGGGCCGAAAGATACGCAGTATTTT
CASSLGAGGPKDTQYF
>TRBD2|TRBJ2-1|NA|TRBV29-1
TGCAGCCTTGGACTAGCGGGAGGAAATGAGCAGTTCTTC
CSLGLAGGNEQFF
>TRBD2|TRBJ2-5|NA|TRBV11-2
TGTGCCAGCAGCTCCTACCTAGCGGGAGAGGGGAAGACCCAGTACTTC
CASSSYLAGEGKTQYF
>TRBD1|TRBJ1-4|NA|TRBV9
TGTGCCAGCAGCTCGGGACAGGGAAGTGAAAAACTGTTTTTT
CASSSGQGSEKLFF
>TRBD1|TRBJ1-4|NA|TRBV23-1
TGCGCCAGCAGTCGGCGGGACAGGGCGGGTGAAAAACTGTTTTTT
CASSRRDRAGEKLFF
>NA|TRBJ2-5|NA|TRBV5-1
TGCGCCAGCAGCTTGGCGGGACAAAGACGAGAGACCCAGTACTTC
CASSLAGQRRETQYF
>NA|TRBJ2-1|NA|TRBV5-1
TGCGCCAGCAGCTCGGGTAATGAGCAGTTCTTC
CASSSGNEQFF
>NA|TRBJ2-7|once|TRBV27
TGTGCCAGCAGTTTATCTGGGGCTTACTACGAGCAGTACTTC
CASSLSGAYYEQYF
>NA|TRBJ1-5|NA|TRBV30
TGTGCCTGGAGTGTTCAGGGAAGGCAGCCCCAGCATTTT
CAWSVQGRQPQHF
>TRBD2|TRBJ2-7|NA|TRBV4-1
TGCGCCAGCAGCCGTACTAGCGGGGGACAACCCTACGAGCAGTACTTC
CASSRTSGGQPYEQYF
>TRBD2|TRBJ2-1|NA|TRBV4-1
TGCGCCAGCAGCCCCCAGACCTCTAGCGGGCCTTACAATGAGCAGTTCTTC
CASSPQTSSGPYNEQFF
>NA|TRBJ2-6|NA|TRBV6-1
TGTGCCAGCGAAAGGGGAGGGGCCAACGTCCTGACTTTC
CASERGGANVLTF
>NA|TRBJ2-2|NA|TRBV6-5
TGTGCCAGCAGTTACTCTTCGCGGGACACCGGGGAGCTGTTTTTT
CASSYSSRDTGELFF
>NA|TRBJ2-7|NA|TRBV7-9
TGTGCCAGCAGTTATGACACCTACGAGCAGTACTTC
CASSYDTYEQYF
>NA|TRBJ2-7|NA|TRBV6-5
TGTGCCAGCAGTTACGGAGGGGACAGCCACTCCTACGAGCAGTACTTC
CASSYGGDSHSYEQYF
>NA|TRBJ1-1|once|TRBV27
TGTGCCAGCAGTTCCGCGGACAGCTACACTGAAGCTTTCTTT
CASSSADSYTEAFF
>NA|TRBJ2-5|NA|TRBV19
TGTGCCAGTAGTACCGGGACTCGTCAAGAGACCCAGTACTTC
CASSTGTRQETQYF
>NA|TRBJ2-1|once|TRBV29-1
TGCAGCCCCAAGGGCGTCAGGAGGTCCTACAATGAGCAGTTCTTC
CSPKGVRRSYNEQFF
>NA|TRBJ2-2|few|TRBV27
TGTGCCAGCAGTCCACGCGAGGGGGAGTTGTGGACCGGGGAGCTGTTTTTT
CASSPREGELWTGELFF
>TRBD1|TRBJ2-4|NA|TRBV5-1
TGCGCCAGCAGCGCGGGGACAGGGGAAGGAAACATTCAGTACTTC
CASSAGTGEGNIQYF
>TRBD1|TRBJ2-2|NA|TRBV28
TGTGCCAGCAGTTTATGGAGAAATACCGGGACAGGGGCCGCGAACACCGGGGAGCTGTTTTTT
CASSLWRNTGTGAANTGELFF
>NA|TRBJ2-5|NA|TRBV15
TGTGCCACCAGCAGAGCTGCAGGGTCTTTCATGGAGACCCAGTACTTC
CATSRAAGSFMETQYF
>TRBD2|TRBJ2-2|NA|TRBV7-3
TGTGCCAGCAGCTTGGGGCGGGGGGGCACCGGGGAGCTGTTTTTT
CASSLGRGGTGELFF
>TRBD1|TRBJ1-5|NA|TRBV19
TGTGCCAGTAGTCTCTGGACAGGGGATCAGCCCCAGCATTTT
CASSLWTGDQPQHF
>TRBD2|TRBJ2-2|NA|TRBV5-1
TGCGCCAGCAGCTTGAACCTCGGCGGGAGTACGAACACCGGGGAGCTGTTTTTT
CASSLNLGGSTNTGELFF